This entry lists 24 T cell receptor beta chains sequenced from one sample in a study of control samples from healthy donors and cancer patients. Sequencing used immunoSEQ multiplex PCR; TCRdb keeps in-frame clones, though not all of them. Found here are 94,000 or so clones, approximately 84% of them singletons; the top ten hold around 35%. Sample: PBMCs. The receptors derive from a man between 65 and 85 years old with lung cancer.

The chain uses TRBV11-3 and TRBJ2-2, with a weak D call TRBD1 (5 bases). Germline CDR1 is SGHNT and CDR2 is YENEEA. This CDR3 is 14 amino acids long. The V end lost 3 bases, the J end lost 6 bases, and 11 bases lay between the germline ends. The CDR3 protein is CASSFLSGSGELFF. The CDR3, as DNA: TGTGCCAGCAGCTTTTTATCAGGGTCCGGGGAGCTGTTTTTT.

The genes are TRBV5-1 and TRBJ1-6, with D hard to call. V lost 5 bases, J lost 3 bases, and 12 bases lay in between. The CDR3 covers 15 residues. Germline loops: CDR1 SGHRS, CDR2 YFSETQ. The CDR3 protein is CASRGGKDYNSPLHF. The DNA for the CDR3 is TGCGCCAGCAGGGGAGGAAAGGACTATAATTCACCCCTCCACTTT.

This chain uses TRBV4-2 with TRBJ1-1; maybe TRBD1 (5 bases). CDR1 LGHNA and CDR2 YNFKEQ come from the germline V gene. This CDR3 region has 15 residues. Trimming shortened V by 0 bases and J by 5 bases, and 13 bases separated the two germline ends. In DNA form, the CDR3 reads TGTGCCAGCAGCCAAGATGGGGCAGGCAGGACTGAAGCTTTCTTT. It specifies CASSQDGAGRTEAFF.

This rearrangement joins TRBV4-2 to TRBJ1-4; 9 nucleotides line up with TRBD1. The germline V gene encodes CDR1 LGHNA and CDR2 YNFKEQ. The junction had 5 bases not matched to a gene; V was cut back by 6 bases and J by 6 bases. The CDR3 covers 14 residues. The CDR3 reads CASRGTGRDEKLFF. The CDR3 DNA reads as TGTGCCAGCAGAGGGACAGGGAGGGATGAAAAACTGTTTTTT.

This clone occurred once. V usage is TRBV7-2 and J usage is TRBJ2-7; D is uncertain. Trimming pared 1 base from V and 0 bases from J, leaving 10 bases between. The CDR3 has 15 amino acids. CDR1 is SGHTA, CDR2 FQGNSA, per germline. The CDR3 DNA is TGTGCCAGCAGCTTAGGGACGGTCCGCTCCTACGAGCAGTACTTC. Its translation is CASSLGTVRSYEQYF.

This sequence joins TRBV5-1 and TRBJ2-6; maybe TRBD2 (5 bases). Germline V lookup: CDR1 SGHRS, CDR2 YFSETQ. V was pared by 0 bases and J by 4 bases, with 11 bases between. The CDR3 is 16 residues long. CDR3 sequence: CASSLGPSGGANVLTF. CDR3 sequence (DNA): TGCGCCAGCAGCTTGGGGCCCTCGGGAGGGGCCAACGTCCTGACTTTC.

The chain has TRBV7-2 and TRBJ2-1, with 13 bases matching TRBD2. This CDR3 has 16 amino acids. Germline-derived CDR1 and CDR2 are SGHTA and FQGNSA. J was trimmed by 7 bases and V by 5 bases; bases with no gene match: 8. The CDR3 spells CASSVRRGLAGNEQFF. The CDR3 nucleotides read TGTGCCAGCAGCGTTAGAAGGGGACTAGCGGGGAATGAGCAGTTCTTC.

V gene TRBV7-2 combines with J gene TRBJ1-2, with a tentative D call TRBD1 (5 bases). There are 14 residues in the CDR3. Germline lookup yields CDR1 SGHTA and CDR2 FQGNSA. V lost 2 bases and J 2 bases, leaving 9 bases between the germline ends. The CDR3 nucleotides read TGTGCCAGCAGCTTATTGGGACCAAACTATGGCTACACCTTC. Protein sequence: CASSLLGPNYGYTF.

The table lists this clone with a few counts. CDR3 sequence reads: CATSRAGDGNEKLFF. The CDR3 nucleotides read TGTGCCACCAGCAGAGCAGGGGATGGTAATGAAAAACTGTTTTTT. V and J are TRBV15 and TRBJ1-4, with D possibly being TRBD1 (6 bases). V lost 1 base and J 4 bases, leaving 10 bases between the germline ends. The CDR3 runs 15 residues. CDR1 is LNHNV, CDR2 YYDKDF, per germline (reference sequence).

The gene calls are TRBV5-1 and TRBJ1-3; 7 bases align to TRBD1. The CDR3 has 18 residues. Unmatched junction bases numbered 14, after V lost 5 bases and J lost 0 bases. The germline CDR1 and CDR2 sequences are SGHRS and YFSETQ. The CDR3 DNA sequence: TGCGCCAGCAGTCTTAGGAGCCCCCGGGACAGCTCTGGAAACACCATATATTTT. It translates to CASSLRSPRDSSGNTIYF.

V gene TRBV2 combines with J gene TRBJ2-6; 7 nucleotides line up with TRBD1. J gave up 2 bases and V 5 bases, and 3 bases lay outside the gene matches. Germline V gene lookup returns CDR1 SNHLY and CDR2 FYNNEI. The CDR3 has 15 residues. The CDR3 DNA is TGTGCCAGCAGTATCGGGACAGCTGGGGCCAACGTCCTGACTTTC. Translating it yields CASSIGTAGANVLTF.

The chain recombines TRBV30 with TRBJ2-1; 8 nucleotides agree with TRBD2. The CDR3 totals 13 residues. Germline loops: CDR1 GTSNPN, CDR2 SVGIG (reference sequence). The V gene end was trimmed by 5 bases and the J gene end by 3 bases; junction bases not matched to a gene: 3. CDR3 DNA: TGTGCCTGGGATCGGGGGGGCTACAATGAGCAGTTCTTC. Its protein is CAWDRGGYNEQFF.

This chain connects TRBV10-1 to TRBJ2-2; the D gene is possibly TRBD2 (6 bases). Trimming cost V 6 bases and J 4 bases, with 9 bases left between them. Germline V gives CDR1 WNHNN, CDR2 SYGVQD (reference sequence). The CDR3 sequence is 13 residues long. The CDR3 bases are TGCGCCAGCAGCAAGACTAGCACCGGGGAGCTGTTTTTT. Translated, it gives CASSKTSTGELFF.

The chain has TRBV7-9 and TRBJ2-5; TRBD1 matches at 7 bases. The CDR3 sequence is 14 residues long. Trimming removed 5 bases from V and 3 bases from J; junction bases left unmatched: 6. Germline CDR1 reads SEHNR; CDR2 reads FQNEAQ (reference sequence). The CDR3 is CASSPIDREETQYF. In DNA, the CDR3 is TGTGCCAGCAGCCCAATTGACAGGGAAGAGACCCAGTACTTC.

V usage is TRBV12-5 and J usage is TRBJ2-7; 7 nucleotides align to TRBD1. Losses at the gene ends were 5 bases for V and 3 bases for J; bases not matched to a gene: 10. This CDR3 is built from 15 residues. Germline lookup yields CDR1 LGHNT and CDR2 FRNRAP. In nucleotides, the CDR3 is TGTGCTAGTGGTCTACAGGGGATGCATGGCTACGAGCAGTACTTC. This gives the protein CASGLQGMHGYEQYF.

V is TRBV18 and J is TRBJ1-1, with D hard to call. CDR1 is KGHSH and CDR2 is LQKENI in the germline V gene. The length of the CDR3 is 12 residues. V dropped 3 bases and J dropped 0 bases, with 2 bases sitting between them. CDR3 region: CASSPLNTEAFF. DNA for the CDR3: TGTGCCAGCTCACCCCTGAACACTGAAGCTTTCTTT.

V usage is TRBV7-9 and J usage is TRBJ2-7; no clear D gene. Germline V gene sequence: CDR1 SEHNR, CDR2 FQNEAQ (reference sequence). This CDR3 has 15 residues. Trimming removed 5 bases at V and 0 bases at J, with 14 bases between. The DNA for the CDR3 is TGTGCCAGCAGCCCCTGGTCCGGGTCCTCCTACGAGCAGTACTTC. It yields the protein CASSPWSGSSYEQYF.

V is TRBV6-5 and J is TRBJ1-1; a possible D gene is TRBD1 (5 bases). V was clipped by 6 bases and J by 0 bases, with 11 bases between them. This CDR3 contains 14 residues. Germline-derived CDR1 and CDR2 are MNHEY and SVGAGI. CDR3 region: CASRRDSMNTEAFF. The CDR3 coding sequence is TGTGCCAGCAGGAGGGACTCCATGAACACTGAAGCTTTCTTT.

The chain combines TRBV5-1 with TRBJ1-5; 10 bases are a match to TRBD1. This CDR3 contains 16 residues. J gave up 2 bases and V 4 bases, and 6 bases lay outside the gene matches. Germline CDR1 reads SGHRS; CDR2 reads YFSETQ. The CDR3 nucleotides are TGCGCCAGCAGCACAGGGACAGGGGAGGGCAATCAGCCCCAGCATTTT. Translated: CASSTGTGEGNQPQHF.

DNA for the CDR3: TGTGCCAGCACGAACCGGGGCCCCGGGGAGCTGTTTTTT. Translating it yields CASTNRGPGELFF. The chain joins TRBV28 to TRBJ2-2; D is perhaps TRBD1 or TRBD2 (5 bases each). The V end lost 7 bases, the J end lost 6 bases, and 12 bases lay between the germline ends. Germline V CDR1 and CDR2: MDHEN, SYDVKM. The CDR3 consists of 13 residues.

The gene calls are TRBV5-1 and TRBJ1-1, with 7 nucleotides matching TRBD1. Trimming cost V 0 bases and J 4 bases; bases outside gene matches: 3. Germline V gene data show CDR1 as SGHRS and CDR2 as YFSETQ. This CDR3 is built from 14 residues. DNA of the CDR3: TGCGCCAGCAGCTTGGAGGCAGGGGGCACTGAAGCTTTCTTT. Residues: CASSLEAGGTEAFF.

This chain connects TRBV24-1 to TRBJ2-3; a weak D match, TRBD2 (6 bases). With 7 bases removed from V and 0 bases from J, the gap between germline ends came to 13 bases. Germline-derived CDR1 and CDR2 are KGHDR and SFDVKD. This CDR3 spans 15 amino acids. CDR3 sequence (DNA): TGTGCCACCAGGGGGCGGGGTAGAAGCACAGATACGCAGTATTTT. It yields the protein CATRGRGRSTDTQYF.

The rearrangement joins TRBV5-8 to TRBJ2-1; D unresolved. The CDR3 is 13 amino acids. V lost 1 base and J lost 3, with 5 bases in between. Germline-derived CDR1 and CDR2 are SGHTS and YDEGEE. Written as DNA, the CDR3 is TGTGCCAGCAGCTTGAGGATCTACAATGAGCAGTTCTTC. Its translation: CASSLRIYNEQFF.

The chain joins TRBV2 to TRBJ1-5, with D possibly matching TRBD1 (5 bases). Germline V gene data show CDR1 as SNHLY and CDR2 as FYNNEI. V lost 5 bases, J lost 0 bases, and 11 bases lay in between. The CDR3 is made up of 15 amino acids. In nucleotides, the CDR3 is TGTGCCAGCAGTCCTCAGGGAATTAGCAATCAGCCCCAGCATTTT. Translation gives CASSPQGISNQPQHF.